A single sample is the source of the 17 T cell receptor beta chains below, sequenced in a study of T-cell memory formation after mild COVID-19. In TCRdb, the 5' RACE reads were re-called with MiXCR into one record per CDR3 protein. Of 50,000 or so distinct CDR3 sequences in the sample, 28% are singletons; the top ten hold more than 40%. Sequenced: PBMCs or a T cell subset sorted from them (not recorded which). The receptors here all came from a young man who had mild COVID-19 (a few samples of this study predate the infection). Cell type and time point are not known.

The rearrangement joins TRBV6-2 or TRBV6-3 to TRBJ2-1, with a weak D call TRBD1 (5 bases). This CDR3 is 12 amino acids long. Germline CDR1 MNHEY, CDR2 SVGEGT. V lost 6 bases to trimming and J lost 9 bases, with 12 bases between them. DNA for the CDR3: TGTGCCAGCAGGCAGGGTGGCGGTGAGCAGTTCTTC. The encoded protein is CASRQGGGEQFF.

The genes are TRBV12-3 or TRBV12-4 and TRBJ1-1, with 7 bases identical to TRBD1. V lost 5 bases and J lost 0; bases outside the gene matches: 15. The length of the CDR3 is 18 residues. The CDR3 spells CASSPTVLTGIMNTEAFF. The CDR3 nucleotides are TGTGCCAGCAGTCCAACGGTCCTGACAGGGATAATGAACACTGAAGCTTTCTTT.

The chain couples TRBV6-1 to TRBJ2-7, with D unclear. V lost 0 bases and J 4 bases, leaving 16 bases between the germline ends. The length of the CDR3 is 16 residues. Germline CDR1 and CDR2: MNHNS and SASEGT. For the CDR3, the DNA is TGTGCCAGCAGTGAAGCTCCCCCGCCTCTCGGTTACGAGCAGTACTTC. Protein sequence: CASSEAPPPLGYEQYF.

The genes are TRBV7-8 and TRBJ1-1; D ambiguous. Germline V gene sequence: CDR1 SGHVS, CDR2 FQNEAQ. Trimming took 1 base from V and 6 from J, leaving 12 bases between them. The CDR3 length is 14 residues. CDR3 sequence: CASSLGSPESEAFF. The CDR3 DNA is TGTGCCAGCAGCTTAGGGTCCCCCGAGTCTGAAGCTTTCTTT.

This clonotype has just a few counts. The chain recombines TRBV5-5 with TRBJ2-3; D is ambiguous. Germline loops: CDR1 SGHKS, CDR2 YYEKEE (reference sequence). The CDR3 consists of 15 residues. The ends were cut back, 4 bases at V and 1 base at J, with 13 bases in the middle. In DNA, the CDR3 is TGTGCCAGCAGCCTACCGTACACAGGCACAGATACGCAGTATTTT. Its protein product is CASSLPYTGTDTQYF. Looking up the rest from reference TRBV5-5 and TRBJ2-3 gives the full variable domain: DAGVTQSPTHLIKTRGQQVTLRCSPISGHKSVSWYQQVLGQGPQFIFQYYEKEERGRGNFPDRFSARQFPNYSSELNVNALLLGDSALYLCASSLPYTGTDTQYFGPGTRLTVL.

The chain joins TRBV7-8 to TRBJ2-7; a weak D match, TRBD1 (6 bases). V was cut by 2 bases and J by 4 bases, with 15 bases left in between. Germline loops: CDR1 SGHVS, CDR2 FQNEAQ. The CDR3 is 15 residues long. The CDR3 DNA reads TGTGCCAGCAGCTTATCTCCCGCTACAGGGTACGAGCAGTACGTC. Translated, it gives CASSLSPATGYEQYV.

The gene calls are TRBV5-1 and TRBJ2-1; D is ambiguous. The CDR3 has 14 residues. Germline lookup yields CDR1 SGHRS and CDR2 YFSETQ. The V end lost 0 bases, the J end lost 3 bases, and 7 bases lay between the germline ends. Here the CDR3 reads CASSLVSLYNEQFF. CDR3 sequence (DNA): TGCGCCAGCAGCTTGGTTTCGCTCTACAATGAGCAGTTCTTC.

This clonotype was seen a handful of times. The chain is built from TRBV9 and TRBJ2-5, with 8 bases aligning to TRBD2. The V gene's germline CDR1 is SGDLS and CDR2 YYNGEE. The CDR3 is 15 residues long. V lost 0 bases to trimming and J lost 5 bases; unmatched junction nucleotides: 6. CDR3: CASSVAGGAGETQYF. The CDR3 bases are TGTGCCAGCAGCGTAGCGGGGGGGGCCGGGGAGACCCAGTACTTC.

This clonotype turned up a few times. V gene TRBV12-3 or TRBV12-4 combines with J gene TRBJ1-5; TRBD1 aligns across 7 bases. The CDR3 has 16 amino acids. The J segment lost 5 bases and the V segment lost 0 bases, leaving 7 bases of the junction unmatched. CDR3 sequence reads: CASSLAGTGVHQPQHF. The DNA for the CDR3 is TGTGCCAGCAGTTTAGCCGGCACAGGGGTTCATCAGCCCCAGCATTTT.

This clonotype appeared a few times. The chain couples TRBV4-3 to TRBJ2-7; possible D gene TRBD1, 7 bases. The CDR3 runs to 15 residues. The germline V gene encodes CDR1 LGHNA and CDR2 YSLEER. The V end was cut by 1 base, the J end by 7 bases, with 17 bases between. The CDR3: CASSQGAGGGLEQYF. For the CDR3, the DNA is TGCGCCAGCAGCCAAGGGGCAGGGGGAGGTCTAGAGCAGTACTTC.

The V gene is TRBV3-1, the J gene TRBJ2-3, with 7 bases identical to TRBD2. With 0 bases clipped from V and 4 bases from J, the junction kept 7 bases outside the gene matches. From germline, CDR1 is LGHDT and CDR2 YNNKEL (reference sequence). The CDR3 runs to 16 residues. The CDR3 reads CASSQEWAGVADTQYF. The CDR3 nucleotides are TGTGCCAGCAGCCAAGAATGGGCGGGGGTGGCAGATACGCAGTATTTT.

The rearrangement joins TRBV28 to TRBJ2-4; possibly TRBD1 for D (6 bases). The CDR3 covers 19 residues. Germline V gene data show CDR1 as MDHEN and CDR2 as SYDVKM. Trimming cost V 5 bases and J 0 bases, with 23 bases left between them. The CDR3 DNA reads as TGTGCCAGCAGTCTGGCCTCTTGGACAGACTCTTTAGCCAAAAACATTCAGTACTTC. This translates into CASSLASWTDSLAKNIQYF.

V and J are TRBV12-3 or TRBV12-4 and TRBJ2-7, with 7 bases that match TRBD1. V was clipped by 3 bases and J by 4 bases; unmatched bases: 3. CDR3 length equals 13 residues. The chain's CDR3 is CASSLGTVYEQYF. As DNA, the CDR3 is TGTGCCAGCAGTTTGGGGACAGTTTACGAGCAGTACTTC.

This chain links TRBV27 with TRBJ2-7; D is possibly TRBD1 (5 bases). The CDR3 covers 12 residues. CDR1 is MNHEY, CDR2 SMNVEV, per germline (reference sequence). Trimming shortened V by 8 bases and J by 3 bases, and 11 bases separated the two germline ends. The CDR3 reads CASGPQVYEQYF. The CDR3 nucleotides are TGTGCCAGCGGCCCACAGGTCTACGAGCAGTACTTC.

This clonotype was observed a handful of times. The chain uses TRBV3-1 and TRBJ2-1, with TRBD1 as a possible D gene (5 bases). Deletions cut 4 bases from V and 8 bases from J, with 21 bases between. CDR3 length: 16 residues. Germline CDR1 LGHDT, CDR2 YNNKEL (reference sequence). The CDR3 region is CASSPWGISPFDEQFF. CDR3 DNA sequence: TGTGCCAGCAGCCCATGGGGCATATCCCCGTTCGATGAGCAGTTCTTC.

The CDR3 loop reads CSVVGRGGPDTQYF. The CDR3 nucleotides read TGCAGCGTTGTCGGCAGGGGCGGACCAGATACGCAGTATTTT. The chain carries TRBV29-1 and TRBJ2-3; weak D call: TRBD1 (6 bases). Germline CDR1 reads SQVTM; CDR2 reads ANQGSEA. With 4 bases removed from V and 4 bases from J, the gap between germline ends came to 15 bases. The CDR3 covers 14 residues.

The J gene is TRBJ2-7, the V gene TRBV18; 11 positions agree with TRBD1. The V and J ends lost 0 bases and 5 bases, in that order; junction bases with no gene match: 6. Germline CDR1 is KGHSH and CDR2 is LQKENI. The CDR3 totals 16 residues. The CDR3 DNA sequence: TGTGCCAGCTCACCACCTAAGGACAGGGGGCTCGACGAGCAGTACGTC. It encodes CASSPPKDRGLDEQYV.